This T cell receptor (beta chain) appears in the sequencing data of a study of PD-L1 blockade in urothelial cancer. The wider study: Chemotherapy regimens numbering 0 to 3 had been given to patients. Analysis of blood occurred 3 weeks (second dose) and 6 weeks after treatment start.

The study, taken as a whole, reports: Tumor-associated clones in blood expanded more at 3 weeks in durable-benefit patients.

Trimming pared 4 bases from V and 0 bases from J, leaving 13 bases between. The CDR3 has 15 residues. CDR1 and CDR2 from the germline V gene are SGHRS and YFSETQ. Libraries were prepared by immunoSEQ multiplex PCR; TCRdb keeps only in-frame clonotypes and omits some of them. Counted here are 30,000 to 35,000 clones, about 79% occurring once; the ten biggest clones make up roughly 33%. A word on this clone: Its antigen remains unknown.

The patients' disease, urothelial carcinoma, was locally advanced or metastatic. This rearrangement joins TRBV5-1 to TRBJ1-1, with TRBD1 as a possible D gene (5 bases). This receptor was identified in a man aged 55 to 69 with urothelial cancer. The sequencing used PBMCs, collected around atezolizumab (anti-PD-L1) treatment. CDR3 in DNA: TGCGCCAGCAGCACCACAGGACGATTGAACACTGAAGCTTTCTTT. This encodes CASSTTGRLNTEAFF.